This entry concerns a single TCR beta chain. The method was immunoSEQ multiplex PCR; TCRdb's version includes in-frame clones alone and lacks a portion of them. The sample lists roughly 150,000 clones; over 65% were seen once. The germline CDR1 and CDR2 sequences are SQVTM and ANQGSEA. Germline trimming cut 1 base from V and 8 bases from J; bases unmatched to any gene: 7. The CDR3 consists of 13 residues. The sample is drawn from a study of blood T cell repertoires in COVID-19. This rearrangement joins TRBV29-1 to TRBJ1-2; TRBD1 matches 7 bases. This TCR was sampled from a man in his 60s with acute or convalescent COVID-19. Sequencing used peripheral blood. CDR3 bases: TGCAGCGTTGAAGGGAGGGGGCCCCGGGGCTACACCTTC. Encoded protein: CSVEGRGPRGYTF.